One and the same sample provided the 24 T cell receptor beta chains below, sequenced in a study of blood T cell repertoires in COVID-19. Produced via immunoSEQ multiplex PCR; TCRdb's table is partial and in-frame only. Seen here are around 300,000 clones, 80% to 90% observed once, and the top ten hold approximately 10%. The sequencing input was peripheral blood. The receptors originated from a woman in her seventies with acute or convalescent COVID-19.

The chain has TRBV19 and TRBJ2-5; the D gene is possibly TRBD1 (6 bases). CDR1 is LNHDA, CDR2 SQIVND, per germline (reference sequence). This CDR3 region has 15 residues. Trimming cost V 3 bases and J 5 bases, with 16 bases left between them. CDR3: CASSIKDLQGETQYF. The CDR3, as DNA: TGTGCCAGTAGTATCAAGGACTTGCAGGGGGAGACCCAGTACTTC.

The DNA for the CDR3 is TGCGCCAGCAGTCCCCCAGCTAGCGGGGACAATGAGCAGTTCTTC. It codes for CASSPPASGDNEQFF. The J gene is TRBJ2-1, the V gene TRBV5-1; 9 bases are a match to TRBD2. This CDR3 contains 15 residues. V was pared by 5 bases and J by 5 bases, with 8 bases of the junction left unmatched. Germline values: CDR1 SGHRS, CDR2 YFSETQ.

This chain links TRBV3-1 (or the pseudogene TRBV3-2) with TRBJ2-4, with 10 bases aligning to TRBD1. Trimming at V came to 4 bases and at J to 1 base, leaving 7 bases not matched to a gene. The CDR3 has 17 residues. Germline CDR1 and CDR2: LGHDT and YNNKEL (reference sequence). The CDR3 spells CASSRNPDRGAKNIQYF. The CDR3 DNA follows: TGTGCCAGCAGCCGAAACCCGGACAGGGGGGCCAAAAACATTCAGTACTTC.

The chain joins TRBV6-1 to TRBJ1-5, with 8 bases fitting TRBD1. The V segment lost 1 base and the J segment 0 bases; nucleotides outside the gene matches: 5. The CDR3 contains 17 residues. The germline gives CDR1 MNHNS, CDR2 SASEGT. CDR3 in amino acids: CASSEVQGAGSNQPQHF. CDR3 nucleotides: TGTGCCAGCAGTGAAGTGCAGGGGGCCGGTAGCAATCAGCCCCAGCATTTT.

J is TRBJ1-1 and V is TRBV11-2; unclear D gene. The V and J ends lost 1 base and 11 bases respectively, with 8 bases between them. Germline CDR1 reads SGHAT; CDR2 reads FQNNGV. The CDR3 runs to 11 residues. The CDR3, as DNA: TGTGCCAGCAGCTTAGCGGTTGGTGCTTTCTTT. It encodes CASSLAVGAFF.

This clone has only a few counts. CDR3 sequence: CAISSRGGADAFF. In nucleotides, the CDR3 is TGTGCCATCAGTTCCCGAGGGGGGGCCGACGCTTTCTTT. This rearrangement joins TRBV10-3 to TRBJ1-1; tentative D call: TRBD1 (6 bases). The V and J ends lost 5 bases and 11 bases respectively, with 18 bases between them. Germline assignment: CDR1 ENHRY and CDR2 SYGVKD. This CDR3 is 13 amino acids long.

The count of this clone is one. The chain uses TRBV5-6 and TRBJ2-2, with 9 bases aligning to TRBD1. J lost 7 bases, V lost 4 bases, and 11 bases had no gene match. This CDR3 has 16 amino acids. CDR1 is SGHDT and CDR2 is YYEEEE in the germline V gene. DNA for the CDR3: TGTGCCAGCAGCCCGCTCGGACAGGGGTCCTTCGGGGAGCTGTTTTTT. This encodes CASSPLGQGSFGELFF.

The chain recombines TRBV15 with TRBJ1-3; possibly TRBD1 for D (6 bases). Trimming cost V 3 bases and J 0 bases, with 12 bases left between them. CDR3 length: 16 amino acids. Germline values: CDR1 LNHNV, CDR2 YYDKDF (reference sequence). CDR3: CATSRQQGFSGNTIYF. The CDR3 region has the DNA TGTGCCACCAGCAGGCAACAGGGATTCTCTGGAAACACCATATATTTT. Complete variable domain (other parts from reference TRBV15 and TRBJ1-3): DAMVIQNPRYQVTQFGKPVTLSCSQTLNHNVMYWYQQKSSQAPKLLFHYYDKDFNNEADTPDNFQSRRPNTSFCFLDIRSPGLGDTAMYLCATSRQQGFSGNTIYFGEGSWLTVV.

The V gene is TRBV7-7, the J gene TRBJ2-5; possibly TRBD2 for D (5 bases). Trimming took 2 bases from V and 1 from J, leaving 11 bases between them. This CDR3 has 15 residues. Per germline, CDR1 SSHAT and CDR2 FNYEAQ (reference sequence). CDR3 DNA sequence: TGTGCCAGCAGCTTATGGTTGGGGAGCCAAGAGACCCAGTACTTC. It is translated as CASSLWLGSQETQYF.

The chain has TRBV7-9 and TRBJ2-7, with a weak D call TRBD2 (6 bases). The V gene's germline CDR1 is SEHNR and CDR2 FQNEAQ (reference sequence). The CDR3 loop spans 12 amino acids. Trimming left V 4 bases short and J 6 bases short, with 10 bases between. CDR3 loop: CASSSEGGEQYF. The CDR3 nucleotides read TGTGCCAGCAGCTCCGAGGGAGGCGAGCAGTACTTC.

V gene TRBV5-1 combines with J gene TRBJ2-3; no clear D. The CDR3 has 15 amino acids. Trimming removed 0 bases at V and 0 bases at J, with 8 bases between. Germline-derived CDR1 and CDR2 are SGHRS and YFSETQ. CDR3 nucleotide sequence: TGCGCCAGCAGCTTGGTACAACAAAGCACAGATACGCAGTATTTT. It codes for CASSLVQQSTDTQYF.

V is TRBV19 and J is TRBJ1-4, with D tentatively TRBD1 (6 bases). This CDR3 comprises 15 residues. V was clipped by 5 bases and J by 10 bases, with 20 bases between them. In germline, CDR1 is LNHDA, CDR2 SQIVND (reference sequence). The CDR3 sequence: CASSATTGWRGKLFF. The CDR3 DNA sequence: TGTGCCAGTAGTGCTACCACAGGGTGGAGAGGAAAACTGTTTTTT.

The V call is TRBV4-1, the J call TRBJ1-2; D is perhaps TRBD1 (6 bases). Trimming removed 4 bases at V and 2 bases at J, with 11 bases between. The CDR3 loop spans 14 amino acids. CDR1 is MGHRA and CDR2 is YSYEKL in the germline V gene. The CDR3 DNA sequence: TGCGCCAGCAGCCCCCACCAGGGGAACTATGGCTACACCTTC. Translating gives CASSPHQGNYGYTF.

The chain combines TRBV6-5 with TRBJ2-5; D possibly corresponds to TRBD2 (6 bases). This CDR3 region has 14 residues. V dropped 2 bases and J dropped 5 bases, with 12 bases sitting between them. Germline V CDR1 and CDR2: MNHEY, SVGAGI. CDR3 DNA sequence: TGTGCCAGCAGTTACCGCGGCCGGGGGGAGACCCAGTACTTC. Translating gives CASSYRGRGETQYF.

The rearrangement joins TRBV10-2 to TRBJ1-5, with a tentative D call TRBD1 (6 bases). The CDR3 consists of 13 residues. CDR1 WSHSY and CDR2 SAAADI come from the germline V gene. Trimming removed 8 bases at V and 2 bases at J, with 10 bases between. CDR3 sequence: CASQQGRNQPQHF. The CDR3 DNA is TGCGCCAGCCAACAGGGACGCAATCAGCCCCAGCATTTT.

This chain uses TRBV24-1 with TRBJ1-5; 7 nucleotides line up with TRBD1. The CDR3 sequence is 17 residues long. Germline V gives CDR1 KGHDR, CDR2 SFDVKD. V lost 0 bases to trimming and J lost 5 bases; unmatched junction nucleotides: 9. CDR3 sequence (DNA): TGTGCCACCAGTGATTTGCAGGGCAGGGGGTTATATCAGCCCCAGCATTTT. Translating it yields CATSDLQGRGLYQPQHF.

The sample holds one count of this clone. The chain carries TRBV25-1 and TRBJ1-4, with TRBD1 as a possible D gene (6 bases). V was pared by 3 bases and J by 10 bases, with 15 bases between. This CDR3 comprises 14 residues. The germline V gene encodes CDR1 MGHDK and CDR2 SYGVNS. The CDR3 DNA sequence: TGTGCCAGCAGTGATCAACAGGGAGGGGGAAAACTGTTTTTT. Its protein is CASSDQQGGGKLFF.

This rearrangement joins TRBV19 to TRBJ1-6; unclear D gene. Trimming pared 6 bases from V and 8 bases from J, leaving 14 bases between. The germline V gene has CDR1 LNHDA and CDR2 SQIVND (reference sequence). This CDR3 spans 14 amino acids. CDR3: CASRTRGGHSPLHF. The CDR3 bases are TGTGCCAGTAGAACACGAGGCGGGCATTCACCCCTCCACTTT.

The CDR3 region has the DNA TGTGCCAGCAGTGATTACTATCCGAACACCGGGGAGCTGTTTTTT. It specifies CASSDYYPNTGELFF. This rearrangement joins TRBV6-4 to TRBJ2-2; D gene ambiguous. Trimming took 3 bases from V and 0 from J, leaving 8 bases between them. This CDR3 comprises 15 residues. Germline V gene lookup returns CDR1 MRHNA and CDR2 SNTAGT.

In its sample, this clone was seen once. This chain uses TRBV5-1 with TRBJ1-4, with 9 bases identical to TRBD1. There are 14 residues in the CDR3. Per germline, CDR1 SGHRS and CDR2 YFSETQ. With 3 bases clipped from V and 8 bases from J, the junction kept 5 bases outside the gene matches. The CDR3 spells CASSSGTGQEKLFF. In DNA form, the CDR3 reads TGCGCCAGCAGCTCTGGGACAGGGCAAGAAAAACTGTTTTTT.

The rearrangement links TRBV7-9 to TRBJ1-1; D is unresolved. CDR1 and CDR2 (germline): SEHNR, FQNEAQ (reference sequence). V was trimmed by 5 bases and J by 5 bases, leaving 18 bases between them. This CDR3 has 15 amino acids. CDR3 in amino acids: CASSIKPPPWTEAFF. In DNA, the CDR3 is TGTGCCAGCAGCATCAAGCCACCCCCTTGGACTGAAGCTTTCTTT.

The chain recombines TRBV30 with TRBJ2-1, with D possibly TRBD1 on 6 matching bases. The CDR3 loop spans 12 amino acids. The germline V gene has CDR1 GTSNPN and CDR2 SVGIG (reference sequence). The germline V and J ends were trimmed by 0 bases and 10 bases, with 10 bases remaining between them. The chain's CDR3 is CAWSVGGLEQFF. The CDR3 DNA reads as TGTGCCTGGAGTGTAGGGGGTCTGGAGCAGTTCTTC.

The chain carries TRBV3-1 (or the pseudogene TRBV3-2) and TRBJ1-4; D not resolved. The CDR3 loop spans 15 amino acids. Germline-derived CDR1 and CDR2 are LGHDT and YNNKEL (reference sequence). V was shortened by 0 bases and J by 4 bases, with 9 bases between the two germline ends. The CDR3 DNA follows: TGTGCCAGCAGCCAAGATGGGCACGGTAATGAAAAACTGTTTTTT. It encodes CASSQDGHGNEKLFF.

J is TRBJ2-1 and V is TRBV27, with a weak D call TRBD1 (6 bases). The CDR3 runs 15 residues. The germline V gene has CDR1 MNHEY and CDR2 SMNVEV (reference sequence). The V end lost 6 bases, the J end lost 1 base, and 13 bases lay between the germline ends. CDR3 amino acids: CASRLKQGSYNEQFF. The CDR3 coding sequence is TGTGCCAGCAGACTAAAACAGGGTTCCTACAATGAGCAGTTCTTC.